Given below is one T cell receptor beta chain in context. Its target is unknown. This entry is derived from a study of T-cell memory formation after mild COVID-19. Overall study findings and caveats: Contracting clones from day 15 to 85 showed balanced CD4/CD8; later expanders favored CD4+. A subset of responding clones appeared in pre-infection memory, suggesting cross-reactive memory joined.

The CDR3 covers 17 residues. Looked up from germline, CDR1 is SEHNR and CDR2 is FQNEAQ (reference sequence). The V gene end was trimmed by 5 bases and the J gene end by 8 bases; junction bases not matched to a gene: 12. 5'RACE primed from the constant segment yielded TCR alpha and TCR beta cDNA libraries bearing sample barcodes and UMIs. TCRdb reanalysed the 5' RACE reads using MiXCR and keeps one entry per CDR3 protein. The top ten hold about 22% of the sample, which has about 410,000 distinct CDR3 sequences, over 15% seen once. The receptor was isolated from a man between 18 and 35 years old who had mild COVID-19 (a few samples of this study predate the infection). Cell type and time point are not known. The chain combines TRBV7-9 with TRBJ2-1; 13 nucleotides agree with TRBD2. Sequenced: PBMCs or a T cell subset sorted from them (not recorded which). This chain's CDR3 is CASSQRLAGGQGDEQFF. The CDR3 nucleotides read TGTGCCAGCAGCCAGCGACTAGCGGGGGGCCAGGGGGATGAGCAGTTCTTC. The full variable domain, in which reference TRBV7-9 and TRBJ2-1 provide the parts outside the CDR3, is DTGVSQNPRHKITKRGQNVTFRCDPISEHNRLYWYRQTLGQGPEFLTYFQNEAQLEKSRLLSDRFSAERPKGSFSTLEIQRTEQGDSAMYLCASSQRLAGGQGDEQFFGPGTRLTVL.